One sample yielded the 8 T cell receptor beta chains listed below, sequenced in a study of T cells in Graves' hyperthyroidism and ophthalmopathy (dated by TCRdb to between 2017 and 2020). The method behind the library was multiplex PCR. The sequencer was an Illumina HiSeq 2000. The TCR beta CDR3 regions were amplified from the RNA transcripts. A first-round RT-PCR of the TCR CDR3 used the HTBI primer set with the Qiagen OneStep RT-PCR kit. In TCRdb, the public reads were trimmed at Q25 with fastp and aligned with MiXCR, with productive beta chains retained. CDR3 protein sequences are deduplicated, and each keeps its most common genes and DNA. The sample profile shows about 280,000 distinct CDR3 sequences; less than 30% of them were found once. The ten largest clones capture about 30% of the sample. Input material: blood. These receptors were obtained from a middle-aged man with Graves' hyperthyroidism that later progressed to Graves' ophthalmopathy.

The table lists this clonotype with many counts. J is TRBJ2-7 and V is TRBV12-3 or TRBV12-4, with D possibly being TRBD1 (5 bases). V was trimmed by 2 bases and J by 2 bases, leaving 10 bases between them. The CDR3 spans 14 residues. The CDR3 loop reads CASSLRGETYEQYF. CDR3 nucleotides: TGTGCCAGCAGTTTAAGGGGTGAGACCTACGAGCAGTACTTC.

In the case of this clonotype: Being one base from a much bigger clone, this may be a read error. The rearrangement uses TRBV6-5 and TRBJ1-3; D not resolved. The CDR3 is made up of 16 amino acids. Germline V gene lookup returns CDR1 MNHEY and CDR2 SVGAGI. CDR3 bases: TGTGCCGGCAGTTACTCGATGCGGGTTTCTGGAAACACCATATATTTT. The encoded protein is CAGSYSMRVSGNTIYF.

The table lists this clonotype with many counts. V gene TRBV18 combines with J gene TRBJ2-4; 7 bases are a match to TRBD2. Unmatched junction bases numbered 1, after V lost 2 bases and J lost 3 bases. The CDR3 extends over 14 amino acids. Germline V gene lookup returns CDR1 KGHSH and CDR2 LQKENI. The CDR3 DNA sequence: TGTGCCAGCTCACCAAGCGGGATCAAAAACATTCAGTACTTC. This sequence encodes CASSPSGIKNIQYF.

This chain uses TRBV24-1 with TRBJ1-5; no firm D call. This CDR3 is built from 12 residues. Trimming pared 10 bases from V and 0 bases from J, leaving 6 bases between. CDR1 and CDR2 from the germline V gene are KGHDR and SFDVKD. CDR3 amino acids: CATQNSNQPQHF. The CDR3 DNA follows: TGTGCCACACAGAATAGCAATCAGCCCCAGCATTTT.

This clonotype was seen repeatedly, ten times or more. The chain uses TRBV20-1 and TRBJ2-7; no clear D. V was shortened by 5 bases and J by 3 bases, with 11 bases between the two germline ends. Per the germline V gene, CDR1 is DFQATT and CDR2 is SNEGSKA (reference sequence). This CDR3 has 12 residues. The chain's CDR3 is CSASRIGYEQYF. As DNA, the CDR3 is TGCAGTGCTTCCCGAATCGGCTACGAGCAGTACTTC.

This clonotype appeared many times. The CDR3 region has the DNA TGCAGCGTAACGGACCGTCAAGCCTACGAGCAGTACTTC. It yields the protein CSVTDRQAYEQYF. The chain uses TRBV29-1 and TRBJ2-7; D not resolved. V was trimmed by 6 bases and J by 2 bases, leaving 14 bases between them. The CDR3 is 13 amino acids. Germline loops: CDR1 SQVTM, CDR2 ANQGSEA.

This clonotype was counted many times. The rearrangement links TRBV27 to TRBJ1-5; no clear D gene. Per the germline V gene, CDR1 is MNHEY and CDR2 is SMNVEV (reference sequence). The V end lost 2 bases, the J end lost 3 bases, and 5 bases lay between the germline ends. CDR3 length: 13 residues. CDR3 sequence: CASSLGFNQPQHF. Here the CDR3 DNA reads TGTGCCAGCAGTTTAGGGTTCAATCAGCCCCAGCATTTT.

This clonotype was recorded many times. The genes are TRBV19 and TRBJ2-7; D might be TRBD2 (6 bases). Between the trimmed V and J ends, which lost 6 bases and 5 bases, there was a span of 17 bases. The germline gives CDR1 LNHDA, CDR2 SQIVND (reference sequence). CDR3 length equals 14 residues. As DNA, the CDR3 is TGTGCCAGTAGGAGGGCCTTAGCGGCCCACGAGCAGTACTTC. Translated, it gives CASRRALAAHEQYF.